The 15 T cell receptor beta chains given below trace back to one sample, sequenced in a study of blood T cell repertoires in COVID-19. Method: immunoSEQ multiplex PCR; TCRdb's copy keeps in-frame clones and lacks some. The sample includes 300,000 to 350,000 clones, 80% to 90% seen only once; the top ten take more than 2%. Sequenced input: PBMCs or T cells enriched from blood (not recorded which). Receptors originate from a man aged 25 to 40 who had recovered from COVID-19.

This clone was detected only a few times. CDR3 amino acids: CASSYFYGSEDGGYTF. CDR3 coding DNA: TGTGCCAGCAGTTACTTCTACGGGTCCGAGGATGGGGGCTACACCTTC. The chain recombines TRBV6-5 with TRBJ1-2; the D is unclear. Germline V lookup: CDR1 MNHEY, CDR2 SVGAGI. The CDR3 has 16 residues. V lost 1 base, J lost 8 bases, and 20 bases lay in between.

Comment on this clone: An end of the junction differs from the germline gene, which may be a read error. The chain is built from TRBV10-3 and TRBJ1-2, with D tentatively TRBD1 (6 bases). Germline V lookup: CDR1 ENHRY, CDR2 SYGVKD. This CDR3 contains 14 residues. This CDR3 reads CAISQSTGLGLYTF. CDR3 nucleotide sequence: TGTGCCATCAGTCAGTCCACAGGGCTTGGTCTCTACACCTTC.

The rearrangement links TRBV7-9 to TRBJ1-1; D might be TRBD1 (5 bases). With 2 bases removed from V and 8 bases from J, the gap between germline ends came to 12 bases. Germline assignment: CDR1 SEHNR and CDR2 FQNEAQ (reference sequence). The CDR3 runs 13 residues. CDR3 protein: CASSLLQGAEAFF. The CDR3 nucleotides read TGTGCCAGCAGCTTACTCCAGGGTGCGGAAGCTTTCTTT.

The genes are TRBV5-5 and TRBJ2-3; D remains unclear. V lost 4 bases to trimming and J lost 2 bases, with 11 bases between them. Per the germline V gene, CDR1 is SGHKS and CDR2 is YYEKEE (reference sequence). CDR3 size: 14 residues. The CDR3 region has the DNA TGTGCCAGCAGCCCTGAGGCTTACACAGATACGCAGTATTTT. It yields the protein CASSPEAYTDTQYF.

CDR3 coding DNA: TGTGCCAGCAGCTTAGTTCCCCGACAGACAAAAGAGACCCAGTACTTC. It yields the protein CASSLVPRQTKETQYF. This chain links TRBV7-9 with TRBJ2-5; D might be TRBD1 (5 bases). Looked up from germline, CDR1 is SEHNR and CDR2 is FQNEAQ (reference sequence). Trimming stripped 1 base from V and 3 bases from J, with 15 bases between. This CDR3 spans 16 amino acids.

The CDR3 DNA reads as TGTGCCAGCACTATAAACACCGGGGAGCTGTTTTTT. This encodes CASTINTGELFF. J is TRBJ2-2 and V is TRBV6-5; the D is unclear. CDR3 length: 12 residues. V lost 7 bases and J 2 bases, leaving 5 bases between the germline ends. Germline V gene sequence: CDR1 MNHEY, CDR2 SVGAGI.

This clone was seen once. The rearrangement uses TRBV19 and TRBJ2-2; TRBD1 agrees at 9 bases. The CDR3 runs 20 residues. Germline-derived CDR1 and CDR2 are LNHDA and SQIVND (reference sequence). V trimming: 5 bases; J trimming: 0 bases; junction bases outside the gene matches: 16. CDR3 loop: CASSPHWTGALTTNTGELFF. CDR3 nucleotide sequence: TGTGCCAGTAGTCCTCACTGGACAGGGGCACTTACAACGAACACCGGGGAGCTGTTTTTT.

This chain links TRBV9 with TRBJ2-5; TRBD2 matches at 13 bases. The CDR3 loop spans 17 amino acids. Germline trimming cut 3 bases from V and 5 bases from J; bases unmatched to any gene: 10. Per the germline V gene, CDR1 is SGDLS and CDR2 is YYNGEE. The DNA for the CDR3 is TGTGCCAGCAGCGCCGCGCAGCCGGGACTAGCGGGGGAGACCCAGTACTTC. As protein: CASSAAQPGLAGETQYF.

The chain has TRBV27 and TRBJ1-2; D gene unclear. The CDR3 runs to 12 residues. V was pared by 4 bases and J by 1 base, with 4 bases between. The germline CDR1 and CDR2 sequences are MNHEY and SMNVEV (reference sequence). CDR3 DNA sequence: TGTGCCAGCAGTTCAGATAACTATGGCTACACCTTC. Translated, it gives CASSSDNYGYTF.

This clone was picked up a small number of times. The rearrangement links TRBV6-1 to TRBJ2-7, with 7 bases that match TRBD2. The V gene's germline CDR1 is MNHNS and CDR2 SASEGT. The CDR3 contains 13 residues. Unmatched junction bases numbered 5, after V lost 3 bases and J lost 6 bases. The CDR3 nucleotides read TGTGCCAGCAGTGAGGGAGGGTCCCTCGAGCAGTACTTC. The encoded protein is CASSEGGSLEQYF.

The chain couples TRBV5-4 to TRBJ1-2; possibly TRBD1 for D (6 bases). This CDR3 contains 12 residues. With 2 bases removed from V and 6 bases from J, the gap between germline ends came to 8 bases. Germline V lookup: CDR1 SGHNT, CDR2 YYREEE (reference sequence). The CDR3 DNA is TGTGCCAGCAGCTTTAGACAGGATGGCTACACCTTC. Its translation is CASSFRQDGYTF.

Note on this clone: This sample includes further DNA sequences coding for the same CDR3. The V gene is TRBV9, the J gene TRBJ2-2; 12 nucleotides line up with TRBD2. V lost 5 bases to trimming and J lost 2 bases; unmatched junction nucleotides: 4. The germline CDR1 and CDR2 sequences are SGDLS and YYNGEE. There are 16 residues in the CDR3. The CDR3: CASSALAGGNTGELFF. As DNA, the CDR3 is TGTGCCAGCAGTGCACTAGCGGGGGGTAACACCGGGGAGCTGTTTTTT.

This rearrangement joins TRBV5-1 to TRBJ1-1; 7 positions agree with TRBD1. The CDR3 has 16 residues. Trimming removed 0 bases from V and 4 bases from J; junction bases left unmatched: 9. In germline, CDR1 is SGHRS, CDR2 YFSETQ. CDR3 in amino acids: CASSLGRGLGGTEAFF. The CDR3 nucleotides read TGCGCCAGCAGCTTGGGAAGGGGGCTCGGTGGCACTGAAGCTTTCTTT.

The rearrangement links TRBV5-5 to TRBJ1-2; 9 bases are a match to TRBD1. The CDR3 sequence is 13 residues long. With 6 bases clipped from V and 8 bases from J, the junction kept 8 bases outside the gene matches. Germline V lookup: CDR1 SGHKS, CDR2 YYEKEE (reference sequence). CDR3 DNA: TGTGCCAGCATTCCACAGGGGGCAGGGGGCTACACCTTC. Its protein is CASIPQGAGGYTF.

The V and J genes are TRBV18 and TRBJ2-5; D remains unclear. CDR1 KGHSH and CDR2 LQKENI come from the germline V gene. The ends were cut back, 3 bases at V and 2 bases at J, with 10 bases in the middle. The CDR3 consists of 14 residues. The CDR3 loop is CASSPRAAQETQYF. In nucleotides, the CDR3 is TGTGCCAGCTCACCGCGAGCTGCGCAAGAGACCCAGTACTTC.